Shown below are 10 T cell receptor beta chains from a single sample sequenced in a study of OX40 agonist ivuxolimab in advanced cancers. Clones were sequenced by immunoSEQ multiplex PCR, and TCRdb holds only the in-frame ones, with some missing. The data hold under 85,000 clones, with roughly nine tenths observed a single time. The sequenced sample was CD4+ or CD8+ T cells sorted from blood, obtained in a trial of the OX40 agonist ivuxolimab. The receptor source for this set is an adult with an advanced solid tumor such as melanoma, head and neck, liver or kidney cancer.

The chain combines TRBV5-1 with TRBJ2-7, with TRBD1 as a possible D gene (6 bases). Germline assignment: CDR1 SGHRS and CDR2 YFSETQ. The CDR3 consists of 15 residues. Trimming cost V 2 bases and J 3 bases, with 15 bases left between them. The CDR3 DNA reads TGCGCCAGCAGCTTAGTCAGGGGCAATATCTACGAGCAGTACTTC. This encodes CASSLVRGNIYEQYF.

The chain employs TRBV5-1 and TRBJ1-1; D may be TRBD1 (5 bases). Germline-derived CDR1 and CDR2 are SGHRS and YFSETQ. V lost 4 bases and J 6 bases, leaving 16 bases between the germline ends. The CDR3 runs to 14 residues. The CDR3 DNA follows: TGCGCCAGCAGCACCGGGTCCCCGGGACCTGAAGCTTTCTTT. This sequence encodes CASSTGSPGPEAFF.

Worth noting for this clone: Compared with germline, one end of the junction differs, possibly owing to a read error. The rearrangement links TRBV23-1 to TRBJ2-7; D gene uncertain. TRBV23-1 is assigned to the ORF class and has an uncertain function. The CDR3 has 11 amino acids. The CDR3 nucleotides are TGCGCCAGCAGTCAATCGTGGACCTCAGACTTC. Translating it yields CASSQSWTSDF.

The V call is TRBV19, the J call TRBJ1-2; a weak D match, TRBD1 (5 bases). The germline V gene encodes CDR1 LNHDA and CDR2 SQIVND (reference sequence). CDR3 length: 13 amino acids. With 5 bases removed from V and 4 bases from J, the gap between germline ends came to 11 bases. The CDR3 sequence: CASSGQGPYGYTF. The CDR3 nucleotides are TGTGCCAGTAGTGGGCAGGGCCCCTATGGCTACACCTTC.

The rearrangement joins TRBV6-6 to TRBJ2-2; 9 bases map to TRBD1. V lost 11 bases and J lost 4; bases outside the gene matches: 11. Per germline, CDR1 MNHNY and CDR2 SVGAGI (reference sequence). The CDR3 length is 15 residues. The CDR3 loop reads CAGGGRTGATGELFF. The CDR3 coding sequence is TGTGCCGGGGGGGGAAGGACAGGGGCCACCGGGGAGCTGTTTTTT.

This clone was observed a handful of times. This chain links TRBV29-1 with TRBJ2-7; either TRBD1 or TRBD2 may supply D (7 bases each). The CDR3 covers 13 residues. V dropped 7 bases and J dropped 7 bases, with 20 bases sitting between them. Germline lookup yields CDR1 SQVTM and CDR2 ANQGSEA. The CDR3 sequence is CSAGDYQGGEQYF. CDR3 sequence (DNA): TGCAGCGCTGGGGACTACCAGGGGGGTGAGCAGTACTTC.

This sequence joins TRBV7-9 and TRBJ1-4; a possible D gene is TRBD1 (6 bases). Germline V gives CDR1 SEHNR, CDR2 FQNEAQ (reference sequence). The CDR3 is 16 residues long. The V end lost 0 bases, the J end lost 2 bases, and 10 bases lay between the germline ends. DNA for the CDR3: TGTGCCAGCAGCTTAGCGTCGGGGGGCACTAATGAAAAACTGTTTTTT. It specifies CASSLASGGTNEKLFF.

CDR3 region: CASSWGQGFSGNTIYF. The CDR3 DNA reads TGTGCCAGCAGCTGGGGACAGGGTTTTTCTGGAAACACCATATATTTT. This rearrangement joins TRBV5-4 to TRBJ1-3, with 9 bases that match TRBD1. Trimming removed 3 bases from V and 1 base from J; junction bases left unmatched: 5. The CDR3 extends over 16 amino acids. CDR1 is SGHNT, CDR2 YYREEE, per germline (reference sequence). The full variable domain, with the rest looked up from reference TRBV5-4 and TRBJ1-3, is ETGVTQSPTHLIKTRGQQVTLRCSSQSGHNTVSWYQQALGQGPQFIFQYYREEENGRGNFPPRFSGLQFPNYSSELNVNALELDDSALYLCASSWGQGFSGNTIYFGEGSWLTVV.

CDR3 in amino acids: CAWRYGLARTDEQYF. The CDR3, as DNA: TGTGCCTGGAGGTACGGACTAGCGAGAACCGACGAGCAGTACTTC. The chain uses TRBV30 and TRBJ2-7, with 9 bases identical to TRBD2. Per the germline V gene, CDR1 is GTSNPN and CDR2 is SVGIG (reference sequence). There are 15 residues in the CDR3. V lost 3 bases and J lost 5; bases outside the gene matches: 11.

This chain links TRBV7-2 with TRBJ2-7, with D possibly being TRBD2 (6 bases). The CDR3 length is 15 residues. The V gene's germline CDR1 is SGHTA and CDR2 FQGNSA. Trimming removed 2 bases from V and 2 bases from J, with 13 bases in between. This CDR3 is CASSLLALTTYEQYF. The CDR3 coding sequence is TGTGCCAGCAGCTTACTAGCGCTGACTACCTACGAGCAGTACTTC.